The clone carrying this TCR beta chain was recorded a few times. The entry originates in a study of T cells in tumors after PD-1 blockade. Study details: A subset received ongoing vismodegib 150 mg daily alongside anti-PD-1 therapy.

The CDR3 has 13 amino acids. Germline CDR1 reads MNHEY; CDR2 reads SVGAGI. The ends were cut back, 5 bases at V and 3 bases at J, with 8 bases in the middle. TCRdb's table, derived via immunoSEQ multiplex PCR, lists solely in-frame clones and lacks some. The sample holds approximately 46,000 clones; 75% to 80% are singletons and the top ten take 16%. The chain combines TRBV6-5 with TRBJ1-3; unclear D gene. Sequenced material: PBMCs, taken before anti-PD-1 treatment. The source is a human donor with basal cell carcinoma. The CDR3 protein is CASSPNSGNTIYF. CDR3 nucleotides: TGTGCCAGCAGTCCCAACAGTGGAAACACCATATATTTT.